This T cell receptor (beta chain) was identified in a study of T-cell reconstitution after alpha-beta-depleted transplantation in children. Unique molecular identifiers were incorporated during preparation of the TCRbeta library. TCRdb reanalysed the PCR reads using MiXCR and keeps one entry per CDR3 protein. The sample lists over 150,000 distinct CDR3 sequences; roughly 10% were seen once. Ten or more counts support this clonotype. Its antigen is unknown. This CDR3 has 14 residues. Germline CDR1 SGHRS, CDR2 YFSETQ. Trimming took off 0 bases at V and 8 bases at J, with 9 bases between the two ends. Notes on the study in general: About two months after transplant, alpha-beta T cells reportedly came from several hundred expanded graft clones. At the one-year point after transplant, T-cell counts and TCRbeta diversity were found to come mostly from T cells that had been newly produced.

The sequencing used PBMCs, collected before TCRalphabeta/CD19-depleted stem cell transplant. This TCR came from a boy under 10 years old with acute myeloid leukemia, due to receive a stem cell transplant. The chain couples TRBV5-1 to TRBJ1-6; perhaps TRBD1 as D (5 bases). The CDR3 bases are TGCGCCAGCAGCTTGGTGGGGGAGGATTCACCCCTCCACTTT. Its translation is CASSLVGEDSPLHF.